Shown below are 23 T cell receptor beta chains from a single sample sequenced in a study of T cells in Graves' hyperthyroidism and ophthalmopathy. Researchers amplified the TCR beta CDR3 regions from RNA transcripts. The HTBI set primed first-round TCR CDR3 RT-PCR. MiXCR, run by TCRdb on the multiplex PCR reads, gives a single entry per CDR3 protein. The sample yields roughly 570,000 distinct CDR3 sequences, roughly 46% seen once. The sequenced material came from peripheral blood or thyroid tissue (not recorded which). The receptors derive from a woman aged 18-29 years with Graves' hyperthyroidism.

This clonotype was recorded many times. A read error may produce the germline difference seen at one junction end. The chain combines TRBV12-3 or TRBV12-4 with TRBJ2-1, with a weak D call TRBD2 (6 bases). The CDR3 is 12 amino acids. For the CDR3, the DNA is TGTGCCAGCAGTGACGTGGCGGGGTCCCCCGACTTC. Amino acid sequence: CASSDVAGSPDF.

This clonotype was observed a few times. V is TRBV27 and J is TRBJ2-5; TRBD2 matches 13 bases. From germline, CDR1 is MNHEY and CDR2 SMNVEV (reference sequence). The V gene end was trimmed by 7 bases and the J gene end by 5 bases; junction bases not matched to a gene: 13. This CDR3 is built from 17 residues. CDR3: CASTSTSGRARGETQYF. CDR3 sequence (DNA): TGTGCCAGCACCTCAACTAGCGGGAGGGCCCGAGGGGAGACCCAGTACTTC.

The gene calls are TRBV7-3 and TRBJ2-7; D remains ambiguous. The end of the DNA fits TRBJ2-1 better, so the J call may be wrong. CDR1 SGHTA and CDR2 FQGTGA come from the germline V gene. The CDR3 extends over 14 amino acids. The CDR3 bases are TGTGCCAGCAGCTTAGAACCCAATCCAAGGGAGCAGTTCTTC. Translated, it gives CASSLEPNPREQFF.

At least ten counts were recorded for this clonotype. This rearrangement joins TRBV4-2 to TRBJ1-1; D gene ambiguous. The CDR3 sequence is 14 residues long. The germline V gene encodes CDR1 LGHNA and CDR2 YNFKEQ. The V end lost 3 bases, the J end lost 1 base, and 9 bases lay between the germline ends. CDR3 amino acids: CASSHGEANTEAFF. CDR3 DNA: TGTGCCAGCAGCCATGGGGAGGCGAACACTGAAGCTTTCTTT.

A single count supports this clonotype. The V call is TRBV2, the J call TRBJ2-7, with a weak D call TRBD2 (5 bases). Germline V gene lookup returns CDR1 SNHLY and CDR2 FYNNEI. The CDR3 contains 15 residues. Trimming pared 8 bases from V and 2 bases from J, leaving 19 bases between. DNA for the CDR3: TGTGCCAGCTCAACCAACGGGAACCCAACCTACGAGCAGTACTTC. This translates into CASSTNGNPTYEQYF.

This clonotype was counted at least ten times. The rearrangement joins TRBV10-2 to TRBJ1-5; weak D call: TRBD1 (6 bases). The CDR3 is made up of 17 amino acids. Germline lookup yields CDR1 WSHSY and CDR2 SAAADI. V lost 2 bases, J lost 7 bases, and 21 bases lay in between. CDR3 sequence reads: CASSEQEPGTWEQPQHF. The CDR3 DNA is TGCGCCAGCAGTGAGCAGGAACCGGGGACATGGGAACAGCCCCAGCATTTT.

In the case of this clonotype: Just one base apart from a much larger clone, this may be a read error. The chain links TRBV6-2 or TRBV6-3 to TRBJ2-5; tentatively, D is TRBD2 (6 bases). Germline CDR1 reads MNHEY; CDR2 reads SVGEGT. The CDR3 length is 13 residues. Trimming left V 5 bases short and J 7 bases short, with 14 bases between. The CDR3 region has the DNA TGTGCCAGCAGTAGGGAGGACCGGGGGACCCAGTACTTC. This encodes CASSREDRGTQYF.

On this clonotype: At one boundary the junction diverges from the germline segment, which might be a read error. The chain recombines TRBV7-2 with TRBJ1-2; TRBD1 might be the D (6 bases). Germline CDR1 reads SGHTA; CDR2 reads FQGNSA. CDR3 size: 13 residues. The CDR3 loop is CASSVVRGEGYTF. As DNA, the CDR3 is TGCGCCAGCAGCGTAGTGAGGGGGGAGGGCTACACCTTC.

Of note for this clonotype: An end of the junction differs from the germline gene, which may be a read error. The rearrangement uses TRBV11-1 and TRBJ2-3, with TRBD1 identical over 10 bases. In germline, CDR1 is SGHAT, CDR2 FQDESV (reference sequence). CDR3 length: 17 residues. The CDR3 region has the DNA TGCGCCAGCAGCTCAGGACAGGGACAGGGGAGCACAGATACGCAGTATTTT. It encodes CASSSGQGQGSTDTQYF. The whole variable domain, filled in from reference TRBV11-1 and TRBJ2-3, reads EAEVAQSPRYKITEKSQAVAFWCDPISGHATLYWYRQILGQGPELLVQFQDESVVDDSQLPKDRFSAERLKGVDSTLKIQPAELGDSAMYLCASSSGQGQGSTDTQYFGPGTRLTVL.

This clonotype appeared many times. The chain carries TRBV10-3 and TRBJ2-7; D not certain. CDR3 length: 12 residues. The germline V and J ends were trimmed by 6 bases and 3 bases, with 9 bases remaining between them. Germline CDR1 and CDR2: ENHRY and SYGVKD. The DNA for the CDR3 is TGTGCCATCAGCCCAGAGAGCTACGAGCAGTACTTC. Amino acids: CAISPESYEQYF.

V usage is TRBV19 and J usage is TRBJ2-3; D perhaps matches TRBD1 (5 bases). The CDR3 totals 14 residues. Trimming cost V 7 bases and J 0 bases, with 11 bases left between them. The germline V gene encodes CDR1 LNHDA and CDR2 SQIVND (reference sequence). The CDR3 bases are TGTGCCAGTAAAATACAGGATAGCACAGATACGCAGTATTTT. Protein product: CASKIQDSTDTQYF.

The rearrangement links TRBV7-2 to TRBJ1-6; 8 bases line up with TRBD1. Germline V gives CDR1 SGHTA, CDR2 FQGNSA. The CDR3 extends over 13 amino acids. V was pared by 11 bases and J by 11 bases, with 11 bases of the junction left unmatched. The CDR3 coding sequence is TGTGCCTCGGGGACAGGCATCCTTCCACCCCTCCACTTT. Translation gives CASGTGILPPLHF.

The rearrangement joins TRBV24-1 to TRBJ2-3, with 14 bases fitting TRBD2. The CDR3 is 22 amino acids. CDR1 is KGHDR and CDR2 is SFDVKD in the germline V gene. The V segment lost 3 bases and the J segment 1 base; nucleotides outside the gene matches: 17. The CDR3 DNA reads TGTGCCACCAGTGATACCTTGGGACTAGCGGGAGAACTTGGGGTCGGCACAGATACGCAGTATTTT. Its protein product is CATSDTLGLAGELGVGTDTQYF.

The chain carries TRBV7-3 and TRBJ2-2; TRBD1 or TRBD2 may be the D gene (5 bases each). CDR3 length: 13 amino acids. Germline V lookup: CDR1 SGHTA, CDR2 FQGTGA. V lost 5 bases, J lost 4 bases, and 8 bases lay in between. Here the CDR3 reads CASSVGTTGELFF. The DNA of the CDR3 is TGTGCCAGCAGCGTAGGGACCACCGGGGAGCTGTTTTTT. Looking up the rest from reference TRBV7-3 and TRBJ2-2 gives the full variable domain: GAGVSQTPSNKVTEKGKYVELRCDPISGHTALYWYRQSLGQGPEFLIYFQGTGAADDSGLPNDRFFAVRPEGSVSTLKIQRTERGDSAVYLCASSVGTTGELFFGEGSRLTVL.

There are many counts of this clonotype. The chain is built from TRBV20-1 and TRBJ2-7, with D perhaps assigned TRBD1 or TRBD2 (5 bases each). This CDR3 contains 14 residues. From germline, CDR1 is DFQATT and CDR2 SNEGSKA (reference sequence). V gave up 6 bases and J gave up 0 bases, with 15 bases separating them. CDR3 in amino acids: CSAVGAYLSYEQYF. CDR3 sequence (DNA): TGCAGTGCAGTCGGGGCGTACCTCTCCTACGAGCAGTACTTC.

This clonotype has just a few counts. This chain links TRBV2 with TRBJ1-1; perhaps TRBD1 as D (5 bases). The V gene's germline CDR1 is SNHLY and CDR2 FYNNEI. The CDR3 length is 14 residues. The germline V and J ends were trimmed by 8 bases and 5 bases, with 18 bases remaining between them. CDR3 sequence (DNA): TGTGCCAGCTTACAAGGGACCTCAACGACTGAAGCTTTCTTT. Translation gives CASLQGTSTTEAFF.

Written as DNA, the CDR3 is TGTGCCAGCATCACACCCCAGGCTGAAGCTTTCTTT. It encodes CASITPQAEAFF. The rearrangement links TRBV7-4 to TRBJ1-1, with D hard to call. CDR1 SGHVT and CDR2 SQSDAQ come from the germline V gene. V was cut by 7 bases and J by 6 bases, with 12 bases left in between. The CDR3 length is 12 residues.

This clonotype was counted at least ten times. This chain connects TRBV5-1 to TRBJ2-7; perhaps TRBD1 as D (5 bases). The CDR3 is 13 amino acids. V dropped 3 bases and J dropped 2 bases, with 9 bases sitting between them. CDR1 is SGHRS and CDR2 is YFSETQ in the germline V gene. Here the CDR3 DNA reads TGCGCCAGCAGCTCCAGGGTACCCTACGAGCAGTACTTC. This sequence encodes CASSSRVPYEQYF.

This clonotype occurred many times. The chain joins TRBV25-1 to TRBJ2-5; 7 nucleotides line up with TRBD1. CDR1 is MGHDK and CDR2 is SYGVNS in the germline V gene. Germline trimming cut 3 bases from V and 2 bases from J; bases unmatched to any gene: 9. There are 16 residues in the CDR3. The DNA for the CDR3 is TGTGCCAGCAGTGAGCAACCGGGGACAGCACAAGAGACCCAGTACTTC. Protein product: CASSEQPGTAQETQYF.

This clonotype appeared many times. V gene TRBV7-8 combines with J gene TRBJ1-4; unclear D gene. Trimming took 2 bases from V and 8 from J, leaving 15 bases between them. The CDR3 is made up of 15 amino acids. Germline V gene data show CDR1 as SGHVS and CDR2 as FQNEAQ. CDR3 region: CASSLFFRTGEKLFF. The CDR3 nucleotides are TGTGCCAGCAGCTTATTCTTCCGGACGGGAGAAAAACTGTTTTTT.

This clonotype was recorded only once. The V call is TRBV7-2, the J call TRBJ2-5; perhaps D is TRBD1 or TRBD2 (5 bases each). CDR3 length: 15 amino acids. CDR1 and CDR2 (germline): SGHTA, FQGNSA. Trimming took off 3 bases at V and 8 bases at J, with 19 bases between the two ends. The CDR3 nucleotides are TGTGCCAGCAGCTTGGACTCGCCGCCAAGGGGAACCCAGTACTTC. Translation: CASSLDSPPRGTQYF.

The chain has TRBV10-3 and TRBJ2-2, with 7 nucleotides matching TRBD2. The germline V gene encodes CDR1 ENHRY and CDR2 SYGVKD. The CDR3 length is 15 residues. J gave up 4 bases and V 4 bases, and 6 bases lay outside the gene matches. CDR3 protein: CAISGASGSTGELFF. The CDR3, as DNA: TGTGCCATCAGTGGGGCTAGCGGCTCCACCGGGGAGCTGTTTTTT.

For this clonotype: This may come from a read error, since a much larger clone is one base off. The chain combines TRBV5-4 with TRBJ2-7; weak D call: TRBD1 (5 bases). The germline gives CDR1 SGHNT, CDR2 YYREEE (reference sequence). CDR3 length: 13 amino acids. In DNA form, the CDR3 reads TGCGCCAGCAGCTTTACAGGTTATGACGGGCAGTACTTC. Protein: CASSFTGYDGQYF.